The 17 T cell receptor beta chains presented below share a single source sample, sequenced in a study of blood T cell repertoires in COVID-19. Repertoires were generated with immunoSEQ multiplex PCR, while TCRdb's copy carries only in-frame clones and drops some. The sample consists of fewer than 350,000 clones, approximately 90% of them appearing once. The sample comprised peripheral blood. Every receptor here comes from a woman in her 30s with COVID-19, enrolled during active disease.

This clone was observed a few times. The V call is TRBV30, the J call TRBJ1-2, with a weak D call TRBD1 (6 bases). CDR1 and CDR2 from the germline V gene are GTSNPN and SVGIG (reference sequence). CDR3 length: 16 amino acids. The V and J ends lost 0 bases and 5 bases respectively, with 19 bases between them. The CDR3 nucleotides are TGTGCCTGGAGTGTATGGGAACTTCGGACAGCTTATGGCTACACCTTC. This sequence encodes CAWSVWELRTAYGYTF.

The J gene is TRBJ2-3, the V gene TRBV11-2, with D unclear. The CDR3 covers 15 residues. V was shortened by 0 bases and J by 7 bases, with 14 bases between the two germline ends. The germline V gene has CDR1 SGHAT and CDR2 FQNNGV. CDR3 in DNA: TGTGCCAGCAGCTTAGATCGCACAGACCCCCATACGCAGTATTTT. As protein: CASSLDRTDPHTQYF. Using reference TRBV11-2 and TRBJ2-3 for the parts outside the CDR3, the full variable domain is EAGVAQSPRYKIIEKRQSVAFWCNPISGHATLYWYQQILGQGPKLLIQFQNNGVVDDSQLPKDRFSAERLKGVDSTLKIQPAKLEDSAVYLCASSLDRTDPHTQYFGPGTRLTVL.

J is TRBJ1-1 and V is TRBV4-2, with D uncertain. This CDR3 region has 14 residues. Per the germline V gene, CDR1 is LGHNA and CDR2 is YNFKEQ. Trimming removed 4 bases from V and 0 bases from J, with 9 bases in between. Here the CDR3 DNA reads TGTGCCAGCAGCCCCCAATACATGAACACTGAAGCTTTCTTT. Translation: CASSPQYMNTEAFF.

The chain has TRBV4-2 and TRBJ2-7, with TRBD2 as a possible D gene (5 bases). The V and J ends lost 0 bases and 2 bases respectively, with 29 bases between them. The CDR3 is 21 residues long. The germline V gene encodes CDR1 LGHNA and CDR2 YNFKEQ. CDR3 coding DNA: TGTGCCAGCAGCCAAGATTGGTCCCCGGCAGGACGGACTCCCTCCCCCTACGAGCAGTACTTC. It specifies CASSQDWSPAGRTPSPYEQYF.

The chain couples TRBV9 to TRBJ1-1, with 7 bases aligning to TRBD1. The V gene end was trimmed by 2 bases and the J gene end by 3 bases; junction bases not matched to a gene: 7. CDR1 is SGDLS and CDR2 is YYNGEE in the germline V gene. The CDR3 spans 15 residues. The CDR3 DNA sequence: TGTGCCAGCAGCGTCAGCCCAACAGGGGACACTGAAGCTTTCTTT. This encodes CASSVSPTGDTEAFF.

J is TRBJ2-3 and V is TRBV7-2; 9 nucleotides match TRBD2. The CDR3 extends over 16 amino acids. Losses at the gene ends were 1 base for V and 2 bases for J; bases not matched to a gene: 4. Germline CDR1 reads SGHTA; CDR2 reads FQGNSA. CDR3 coding DNA: TGTGCCAGCAGCTTAGTAGCGGGGGAGCCCACAGATACGCAGTATTTT. Encoded protein: CASSLVAGEPTDTQYF.

J is TRBJ1-1 and V is TRBV4-3; no reliable D call. Trimming cost V 0 bases and J 4 bases, with 27 bases left between them. This CDR3 is 20 amino acids long. Per germline, CDR1 LGHNA and CDR2 YSLEER. For the CDR3, the DNA is TGCGCCAGCAGCCAAGAGGTTAATTTGCGAGGGTCCGGCGGGTTCACTGAAGCTTTCTTT. Protein sequence: CASSQEVNLRGSGGFTEAFF.

The rearrangement uses TRBV21-1 and TRBJ1-1. TRBV21-1 constitutes a pseudogene. This CDR3 is built from 20 residues. The CDR3 sequence is CASIAVITRPNKSGNTEAFF. The CDR3 coding sequence is TGTGCCAGCATAGCCGTAATAACCCGGCCAAATAAATCCGGGAACACTGAAGCTTTCTTT.

The chain is built from TRBV7-9 and TRBJ1-1, with D perhaps matching TRBD1 (5 bases). This CDR3 has 12 amino acids. CDR1 and CDR2 (germline): SEHNR, FQNEAQ (reference sequence). CDR3 sequence reads: CAEGVSRTEAFF. CDR3 nucleotides: TGTGCTGAAGGGGTTTCCCGCACTGAAGCTTTCTTT. The variable domain in full, with the rest retrieved from reference TRBV7-9 and TRBJ1-1, is DTGVSQNPRHKITKRGQNVTFRCDPISEHNRLYWYRQTLGQGPEFLTYFQNEAQLEKSRLLSDRFSAERPKGSFSTLEIQRTEQGDSAMYLCAEGVSRTEAFFGQGTRLTVV.

The chain recombines TRBV7-2 with TRBJ1-1; the match to TRBD1 covers 7 bases. CDR3 length: 17 residues. CDR1 is SGHTA and CDR2 is FQGNSA in the germline V gene. With V trimmed by 5 bases and J by 7 bases, 19 bases remained unmatched. The CDR3 is CASSHRPGAGGYGEAFF. The CDR3 DNA reads TGTGCCAGCAGCCACCGGCCCGGGGCAGGGGGGTATGGTGAAGCTTTCTTT.

The gene calls are TRBV12-3 or TRBV12-4 and TRBJ1-4; the D gene is possibly TRBD1 (6 bases). V shed 6 bases and J shed 7 bases, with 12 bases lying between them. This CDR3 has 13 amino acids. The CDR3 here is CASSDLTGEKLFF. DNA of the CDR3: TGTGCCAGCAGCGATCTGACAGGTGAAAAACTGTTTTTT.

The rearrangement joins TRBV7-7 to TRBJ2-5; D may be TRBD2 (6 bases). Trimming removed 3 bases at V and 2 bases at J, with 13 bases between. The CDR3 consists of 15 residues. Germline values: CDR1 SSHAT, CDR2 FNYEAQ (reference sequence). The CDR3 sequence is CASSFSPSEQETQYF. DNA of the CDR3: TGTGCCAGCAGCTTTTCTCCTAGCGAGCAAGAGACCCAGTACTTC.

The V gene is TRBV7-8, the J gene TRBJ1-1; D gene unclear. Germline V lookup: CDR1 SGHVS, CDR2 FQNEAQ. The CDR3 is made up of 15 amino acids. V was pared by 6 bases and J by 2 bases, with 16 bases between. The CDR3 sequence: CASSYALGRNTEAFF. The CDR3 DNA is TGTGCCAGCAGTTACGCCCTGGGGAGAAACACTGAAGCTTTCTTT. Together with reference TRBV7-8 and TRBJ1-1, the CDR3 gives the full variable domain: GAGVSQSPRYKVAKRGQDVALRCDPISGHVSLFWYQQALGQGPEFLTYFQNEAQLDKSGLPSDRFFAERPEGSVSTLKIQRTQQEDSAVYLCASSYALGRNTEAFFGQGTRLTVV.

This chain links TRBV30 with TRBJ2-6; TRBD2 is a possible D gene (6 bases). The CDR3 extends over 15 amino acids. The germline V and J ends were trimmed by 0 bases and 1 base, with 7 bases remaining between them. Germline CDR1 is GTSNPN and CDR2 is SVGIG (reference sequence). This CDR3 is CAWSVGGSGANVLTF. The CDR3 DNA reads TGTGCCTGGAGTGTTGGAGGGTCTGGGGCCAACGTCCTGACTTTC.

The chain combines TRBV19 with TRBJ1-1; no clear D. This CDR3 comprises 15 residues. The germline V and J ends were trimmed by 5 bases and 0 bases, with 13 bases remaining between them. CDR1 and CDR2 from the germline V gene are LNHDA and SQIVND (reference sequence). This CDR3 is CASSYRTGMNTEAFF. The CDR3 DNA sequence: TGTGCCAGTAGTTATAGGACGGGAATGAACACTGAAGCTTTCTTT.

V is TRBV4-3 and J is TRBJ2-7, with D unclear. Germline V gene lookup returns CDR1 LGHNA and CDR2 YSLEER. The CDR3 runs to 15 residues. Deletions cut 3 bases from V and 2 bases from J, with 14 bases between. The CDR3 sequence: CASSQQVVGTYEQYF. The CDR3 region has the DNA TGCGCCAGCAGCCAGCAAGTAGTTGGTACCTACGAGCAGTACTTC.

The chain couples TRBV4-1 to TRBJ1-1; D is possibly TRBD1 (5 bases). From germline, CDR1 is MGHRA and CDR2 YSYEKL. The CDR3 contains 18 residues. Trimming stripped 2 bases from V and 7 bases from J, with 26 bases between. The CDR3 bases are TGCGCCAGCAGCCAATTTTCTATTGTGTTTGGGGGGATGAATGAAGCTTTCTTT. This gives the protein CASSQFSIVFGGMNEAFF.